This TCR beta chain is from a study of glioma-infiltrating T cells (dated by TCRdb to the mid-2010s). Regarding the study in general: TCR alpha- and beta-chain repertoires were sequenced from glioma tissue, non-neoplastic brain tissue and matched peripheral blood mononuclear cells. To measure divergence between tissue and blood T-cell populations, each tissue-infiltrating repertoire was compared with the peripheral blood repertoire of the same patient. The paired cohort was made up of three low-grade glioma patients, about 8 primary glioblastoma patients and three non-glioma patients who contributed non-neoplastic brain tissue. Summary of the overall study and its limitations: Very few CDR3 sequences were found to be shared between tissue and blood, and this scarcity was attributed to high CDR3 diversity and limited sampling. VJ-independent divergence between tissue and blood was found to be below expectation in non-neoplastic patients but above expectation in all gliomas, particularly low-grade gliomas. The group comparisons were based on small numbers of patients: three non-neoplastic, three low-grade glioma and roughly eight glioblastoma patients.

For this chain, trimming is 4 bases at the V end and 9 bases at the J end, and the number of junction bases without a gene match is 16. According to the germline V gene, CDR1 reads SGHRS and CDR2 reads YFSETQ. CDR3 length: 16 amino acids, cysteine to phenylalanine. The CDR3 DNA has 48 bases and is translated from base 1. A remark on this clonotype: Its antigen remains unidentified. Base-call qualities are not available, and no considerably larger clone is one nucleotide away.

The iRepertoire nested amplicon-rescue multiplex PCR (arm-PCR) platform was used to amplify TCR alpha and beta CDR3 regions from RNA. For one-step reverse transcription and amplification, roughly 95-450 ng of tissue mRNA or PBMC total RNA was used as input. Following bead purification, Illumina adapters were added through a secondary multiplex PCR, and the libraries were then gel-purified between 200 and 400 bp. Internal 6-nucleotide barcodes were carried by the libraries and were used for demultiplexing. Sequencing of the libraries was done on an Illumina MiSeq using 2x220 or 2x250 nucleotide paired-end reads. The original methods were these. Paired reads were merged using FLASH 1.2.11 and aligned with BWA-MEM to the GRCh37 human genome, and TRA and TRB reads were then extracted. For V and J assignment, an IMGT-derived reference of cassette sequences and CDR3 motifs that included pseudogenes was used. Reads were translated in three frames, and productive CDR3s were defined by a C…FGXG motif without stop codons. Unique combinations of V-J cassette pair and CDR3 amino acid sequence were defined as clonotypes. Hamming distance filtering was applied to reads, with thresholds set by the sequence error rate of each sample in mapped regions. TCRdb handled the public reads itself, with Q25 trimming in fastp and clone calling in MiXCR, and kept productive beta chains. Records with the same CDR3 protein are collapsed into one entry carrying the most frequent genes and DNA. These V and J calls derive from TCRdb rather than the authors' analysis. The table for this sample lists over 70,000 distinct CDR3 sequences; around 23% of them were counted only once. Around 7% of the sample is in the top ten clones.

The rearrangement joined TRBV5-1 to TRBJ2-3; 8 nucleotides in the junction match TRBD2. Sequenced input: glioma tissue, nonneoplastic brain tissue, or PBMCs (not recorded which). The TCR sequence derives from a human donor with low-grade glioma or glioblastoma, undergoing nonglioma brain surgery, or in good health (not recorded which). The CDR3 region has the sequence CASSTALAGGAKTQYF. The DNA sequence is TGCGCCAGCAGCACCGCGCTAGCGGGCGGCGCTAAGACGCAGTATTTT.